This T cell receptor (beta chain) appears in the sequencing data of a study of blood T cell repertoires in COVID-19 (dated by TCRdb to 2018 to 2021). Broadly, across the study: The collaborator samples originated in the United States, Italy and Spain and spanned the acute and convalescent phases of COVID-19. Nearly every sample came with metadata listing a de-identified subject ID, COVID-19 status, age in years and sex. The material from the prospective study consisted of cDNA or gDNA derived from T cells, B-cell-depleted T cells, or PBMCs. Subjects who had been exposed to COVID-19, were actively infected with it, or had recovered from it provided the deeply sampled blood TCRbeta repertoires that made up the dataset. The samples were drawn from two sources: the first 160 participants of the ongoing ImmuneRACE study, and 1,254 subjects contributed by 6 global collaborators. The repertoires were released in a freely available public database intended as a resource for research on the immune response to SARS-CoV-2. Where HLA class I and class II types were available, the types were taken from metadata supplied by the sample provider, not from assay-based typing.

In the prospective study, participants were roughly 18 to 100 years old, resided in about two dozen geographic areas of the United States, and were enrolled through a virtual design. To assign participants to cohorts, the prospective study relied on clinical history that participants themselves reported in a screening survey and a study questionnaire. Recovered participants in ImmuneRACE Cohort 3 were defined as having two consecutive negative NP/OP PCR tests, clearance from a healthcare professional, or resolution of symptoms. In the prospective study, mobile phlebotomists collected whole blood, serum and a nasopharyngeal or oropharyngeal swab from each participant. Participants in the prospective study had the option to provide additional blood draws and questionnaires over a roughly 2-month period. Before DNA extraction, blood samples from the prospective study were shipped at room temperature or frozen.

What the study reported, not specific to this receptor: How much clinical and demographic metadata was included differed by source and by participant, and the metadata was provided uncurated.

Including cysteine and phenylalanine, the CDR3 has 14 amino acids. Only CDR3 DNA is held: 42 bases, read in frame from base 1. The trim is 8 bases for V and 5 bases for J, with a gap of 13 bases between the germline ends. CDR1 and CDR2, looked up from the germline V gene, are MNHEY and SVGAGI. Remarks on this clone: The specificity of this receptor is unknown. Within one base of it there is no much larger clone, and no base qualities were kept.

The immunoSEQ Assay, a bias-controlled multiplex PCR, was used to amplify TCRbeta CDR3 regions from genomic DNA. In the authors' own workflow: The number of nucleated cells in each sample was estimated from the amplification of reference gene primers within the assay. Sequence reads were collapsed and filtered to measure the absolute abundance of every unique TCRbeta CDR3 rearrangement. For each sample, productive Simpson clonality was calculated by taking the square root of Simpson's diversity index across productive rearrangements. Not all clones reach the TCRdb copy of this immuneACCESS table, which keeps in-frame sequences only. Checked studies attribute under half of the gap to unresolved V genes and leave the rest unexplained. V and J calls and clone size come straight from that table; D and trimming were deduced from the DNA. The sample records roughly 160,000 clones, more than 65% of which are singletons. The leading ten clones occupy 15% to 20% of the sample.

The sequence was obtained from a man in his 60s who had recovered from COVID-19. Sequences were obtained from PBMCs or T cells enriched from blood (not recorded which). The chain couples TRBV6-5 to TRBJ1-6; there is no confident call for the D gene. CDR3 loop: CASQLTADNSPLHF. Read as DNA, the sequence is TGTGCCAGCCAGTTGACGGCGGATAATTCACCCCTCCACTTT.